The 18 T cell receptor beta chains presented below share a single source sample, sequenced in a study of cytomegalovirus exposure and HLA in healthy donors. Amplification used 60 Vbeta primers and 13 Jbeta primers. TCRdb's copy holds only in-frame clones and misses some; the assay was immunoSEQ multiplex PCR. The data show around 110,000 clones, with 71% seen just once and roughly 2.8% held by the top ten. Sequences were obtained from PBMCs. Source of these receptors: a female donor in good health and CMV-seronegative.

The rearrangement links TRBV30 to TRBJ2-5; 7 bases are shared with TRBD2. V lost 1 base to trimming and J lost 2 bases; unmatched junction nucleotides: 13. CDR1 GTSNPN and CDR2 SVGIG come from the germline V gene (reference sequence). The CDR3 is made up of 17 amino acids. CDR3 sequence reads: CAWSAFGLADLQETQYF. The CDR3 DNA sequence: TGTGCCTGGAGTGCGTTTGGGCTAGCGGATTTACAAGAGACCCAGTACTTC.

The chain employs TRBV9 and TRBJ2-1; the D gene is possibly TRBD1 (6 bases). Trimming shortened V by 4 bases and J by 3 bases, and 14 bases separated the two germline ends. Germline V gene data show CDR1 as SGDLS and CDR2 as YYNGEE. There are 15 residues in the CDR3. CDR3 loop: CASSLGDTLYNEQFF. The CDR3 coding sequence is TGTGCCAGCAGCTTGGGGGACACCCTCTACAATGAGCAGTTCTTC. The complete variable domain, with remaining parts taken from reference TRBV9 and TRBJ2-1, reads DSGVTQTPKHLITATGQRVTLRCSPRSGDLSVYWYQQSLDQGLQFLIQYYNGEERAKGNILERFSAQQFPDLHSELNLSSLELGDSALYFCASSLGDTLYNEQFFGPGTRLTVL.

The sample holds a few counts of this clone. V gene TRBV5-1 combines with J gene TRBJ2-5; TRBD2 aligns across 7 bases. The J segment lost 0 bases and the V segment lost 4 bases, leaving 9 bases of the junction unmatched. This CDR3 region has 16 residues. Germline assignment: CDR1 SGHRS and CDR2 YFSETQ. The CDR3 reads CASSTTGGFNQETQYF. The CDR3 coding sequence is TGCGCCAGCAGCACGACGGGAGGATTCAACCAAGAGACCCAGTACTTC.

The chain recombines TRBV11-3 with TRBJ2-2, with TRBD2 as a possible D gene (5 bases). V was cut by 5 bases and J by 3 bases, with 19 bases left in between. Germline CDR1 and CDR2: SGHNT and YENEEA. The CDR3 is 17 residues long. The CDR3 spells CASSTQLGVMDTGELFF. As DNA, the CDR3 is TGTGCCAGCAGCACGCAACTAGGCGTTATGGACACCGGGGAGCTGTTTTTT.

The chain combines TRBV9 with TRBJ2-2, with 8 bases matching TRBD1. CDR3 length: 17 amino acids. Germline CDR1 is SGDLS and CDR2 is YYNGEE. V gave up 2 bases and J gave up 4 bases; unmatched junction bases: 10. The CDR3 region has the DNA TGTGCCAGCAGCGTTCCACAAACGACAGGGGCCACCGGGGAGCTGTTTTTT. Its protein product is CASSVPQTTGATGELFF.

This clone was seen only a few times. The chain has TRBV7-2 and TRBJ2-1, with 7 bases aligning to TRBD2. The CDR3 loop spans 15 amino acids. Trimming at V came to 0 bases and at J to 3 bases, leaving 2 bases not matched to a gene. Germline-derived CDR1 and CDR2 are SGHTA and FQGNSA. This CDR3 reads CASSLAGGNYNEQFF. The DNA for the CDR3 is TGTGCCAGCAGCTTAGCGGGAGGGAACTACAATGAGCAGTTCTTC.

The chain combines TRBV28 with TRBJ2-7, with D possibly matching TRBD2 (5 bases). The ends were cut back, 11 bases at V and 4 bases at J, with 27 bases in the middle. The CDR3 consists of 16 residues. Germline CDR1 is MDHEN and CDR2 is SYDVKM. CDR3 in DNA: TGTGCCTCTCGGGGATTCGCGGAGCCCCGGGGATACGAGCAGTACTTC. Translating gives CASRGFAEPRGYEQYF.

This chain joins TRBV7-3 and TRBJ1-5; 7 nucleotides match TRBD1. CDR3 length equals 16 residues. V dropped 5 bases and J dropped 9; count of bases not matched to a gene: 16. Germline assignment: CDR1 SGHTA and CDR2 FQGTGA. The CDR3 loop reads CASSHRQGQSDLPQHF. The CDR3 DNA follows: TGTGCCAGCAGCCACCGACAGGGACAAAGCGATTTGCCCCAGCATTTT.

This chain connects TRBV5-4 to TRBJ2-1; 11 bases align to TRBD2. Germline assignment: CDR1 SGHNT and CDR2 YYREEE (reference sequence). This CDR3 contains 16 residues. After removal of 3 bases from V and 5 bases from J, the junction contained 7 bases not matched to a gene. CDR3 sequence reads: CASSSRLAGIDNEQFF. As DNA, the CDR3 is TGTGCCAGCAGCTCGAGACTAGCGGGGATTGACAATGAGCAGTTCTTC.

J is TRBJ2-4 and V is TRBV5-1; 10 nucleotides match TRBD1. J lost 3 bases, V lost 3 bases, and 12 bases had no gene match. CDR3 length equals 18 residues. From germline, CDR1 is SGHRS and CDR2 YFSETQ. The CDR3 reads CASSYRQGAFSGKNIQYF. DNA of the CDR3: TGCGCCAGCAGCTACCGACAGGGGGCCTTCTCGGGCAAAAACATTCAGTACTTC.

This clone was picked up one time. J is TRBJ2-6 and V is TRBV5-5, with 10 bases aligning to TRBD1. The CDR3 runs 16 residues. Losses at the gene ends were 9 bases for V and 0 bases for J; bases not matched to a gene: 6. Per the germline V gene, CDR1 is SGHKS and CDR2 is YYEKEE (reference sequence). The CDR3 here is CATTGTGVSGANVLTF. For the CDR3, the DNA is TGTGCCACAACCGGGACAGGGGTCTCTGGGGCCAACGTCCTGACTTTC.

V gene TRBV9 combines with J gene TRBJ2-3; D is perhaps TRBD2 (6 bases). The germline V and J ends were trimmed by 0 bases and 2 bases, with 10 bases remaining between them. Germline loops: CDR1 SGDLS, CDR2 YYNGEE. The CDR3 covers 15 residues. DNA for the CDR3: TGTGCCAGCAGCGTAGGACTAGTGAACACAGATACGCAGTATTTT. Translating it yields CASSVGLVNTDTQYF.

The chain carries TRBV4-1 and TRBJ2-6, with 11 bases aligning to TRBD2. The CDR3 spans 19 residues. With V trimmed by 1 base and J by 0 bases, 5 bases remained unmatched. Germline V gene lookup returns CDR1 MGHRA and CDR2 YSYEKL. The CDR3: CASSQVWGTSGSGANVLTF. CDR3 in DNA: TGCGCCAGCAGCCAAGTCTGGGGGACTAGCGGCTCTGGGGCCAACGTCCTGACTTTC.

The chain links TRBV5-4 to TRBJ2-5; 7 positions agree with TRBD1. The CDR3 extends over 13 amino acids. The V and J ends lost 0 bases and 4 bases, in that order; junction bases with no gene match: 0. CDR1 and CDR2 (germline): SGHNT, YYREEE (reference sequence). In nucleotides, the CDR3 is TGTGCCAGCAGCTTGGACAGGGGAGAGACCCAGTACTTC. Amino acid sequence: CASSLDRGETQYF.

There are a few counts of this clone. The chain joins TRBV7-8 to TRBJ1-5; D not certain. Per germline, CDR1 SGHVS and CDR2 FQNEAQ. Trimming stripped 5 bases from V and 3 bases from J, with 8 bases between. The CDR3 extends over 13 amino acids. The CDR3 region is CASSLIDNQPQHF. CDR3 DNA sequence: TGTGCCAGCAGCCTTATAGACAATCAGCCCCAGCATTTT.

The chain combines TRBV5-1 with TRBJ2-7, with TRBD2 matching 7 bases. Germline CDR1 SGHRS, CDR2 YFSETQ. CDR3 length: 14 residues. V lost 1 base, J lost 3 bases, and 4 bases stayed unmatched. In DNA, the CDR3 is TGCGCCAGCAGCTTGCTTGGGGGGGGCTACGAGCAGTACTTC. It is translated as CASSLLGGGYEQYF.

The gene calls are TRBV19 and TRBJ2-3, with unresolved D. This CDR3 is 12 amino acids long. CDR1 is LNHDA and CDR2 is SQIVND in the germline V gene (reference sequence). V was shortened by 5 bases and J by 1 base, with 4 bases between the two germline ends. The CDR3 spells CASSPRTDTQYF. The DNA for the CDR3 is TGTGCCAGTAGTCCTCGCACAGATACGCAGTATTTT.

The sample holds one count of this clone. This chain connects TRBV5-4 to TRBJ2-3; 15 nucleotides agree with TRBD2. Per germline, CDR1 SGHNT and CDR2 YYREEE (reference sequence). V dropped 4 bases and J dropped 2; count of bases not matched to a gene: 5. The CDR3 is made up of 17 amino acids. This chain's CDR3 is CASSPGTSGRNTDTQYF. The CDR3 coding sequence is TGTGCCAGCAGCCCGGGGACTAGCGGGAGGAACACAGATACGCAGTATTTT.